The TCR beta chain under discussion was sequenced for a study of shared clonotypes between healthy human individuals. Deep was the level at which the assay was run. Profiling relied on immunoSEQ multiplex PCR, and the TCRdb table lists in-frame clones only, not all of them. The sample consists of 640,000 or so clones, 60% to 80% of them appearing once. In its sample, this clone was seen many times. The target antigen is unknown. Findings and limits, study-wide: The sole specimen, blood, was sampled, and tissue repertoires likely differ. Four donors shared around 5.2% of their naive CD4 clonotypes.

V was pared by 5 bases and J by 8 bases, with 15 bases between. The length of the CDR3 is 14 residues. The germline V gene encodes CDR1 MDHEN and CDR2 SYDVKM. This chain connects TRBV28 to TRBJ1-4; D gene uncertain. The sequenced sample was memory CD4+ T cells sorted from blood. Subset here: CD45RA-negative fraction. This receptor was obtained from a woman aged 30 to 39 in good health. CDR3 loop: CASSTGPFGEKLFF. The CDR3 DNA is TGTGCCAGCAGTACGGGCCCCTTTGGGGAAAAACTGTTTTTT.